The rows below give T cell receptor beta chains drawn from one sample of a study of graft-versus-host responses after intestinal transplantation. The repertoire was sequenced with immunoSEQ multiplex PCR; TCRdb's copy has only in-frame clones and lacks some. The sample carries around 30,000 clones, 87% recorded once. The material sequenced was PBMCs, taken around 460 days after intestinal transplantation. The receptors were sampled from a human patient who received an intestinal transplant, so some T cells may come from the graft donor. The CDR3 runs from the conserved cysteine through the conserved F or W. D genes are given only for firm matches. The listing skips clone size in some rows; elsewhere it reads once, few, many or a size class.

D gene: TRBD2
V gene: TRBV6-4
J gene: TRBJ2-1
clone size: NA
CDR3 DNA: TGTGCCAGCAGCCAGGGACTAGCGAGCAATGAGCAGTTCTTC
CDR3 protein: CASSQGLASNEQFF

D gene: NA
V gene: TRBV9
J gene: TRBJ2-3
clone size: NA
CDR3 DNA: TGTGCCAGCAGCCTTGGGGGGATAAACACAGATACGCAGTATTTT
CDR3 protein: CASSLGGINTDTQYF

D gene: NA
V gene: TRBV29-1
J gene: TRBJ2-2
clone size: NA
CDR3 DNA: TGCAGCGCTACGTCCCCCAAGTCGAACACCGGGGAGCTGTTTTTT
CDR3 protein: CSATSPKSNTGELFF

D gene: TRBD1
V gene: TRBV5-1
J gene: TRBJ2-2
clone size: NA
CDR3 DNA: TGCGCCAGCAGCTTACCGGGACAGGGGGAGACCGGGGAGCTGTTTTTT
CDR3 protein: CASSLPGQGETGELFF

D gene: NA
V gene: TRBV11-2
J gene: TRBJ2-5
clone size: NA
CDR3 DNA: TGTGCCAGCAGCCGACGGGGAGCGGAACCTCAAGAGACCCAGTACTTC
CDR3 protein: CASSRRGAEPQETQYF

D gene: TRBD1
V gene: TRBV29-1
J gene: TRBJ1-2
clone size: NA
CDR3 DNA: TGCAGCGCCATACAGGGGGCGGACTATGGCTACACCTTC
CDR3 protein: CSAIQGADYGYTF

D gene: NA
V gene: TRBV5-4
J gene: TRBJ2-1
clone size: NA
CDR3 DNA: TGTGCCAGCAGCTCCCCACCGGGCCGTAGCTCCTACAATGAGCAGTTCTTC
CDR3 protein: CASSSPPGRSSYNEQFF

D gene: TRBD1
V gene: TRBV5-6
J gene: TRBJ1-2
clone size: NA
CDR3 DNA: TGTGCCAGCAGCTGGACGGGACAGGGGTTTAATGGCTACACCTTC
CDR3 protein: CASSWTGQGFNGYTF

D gene: TRBD1
V gene: TRBV18
J gene: TRBJ2-2
clone size: NA
CDR3 DNA: TGTGCCAGCTCAACAGGACAGGGGGCGAACACCGGGGAGCTGTTTTTT
CDR3 protein: CASSTGQGANTGELFF

D gene: NA
V gene: TRBV7-2
J gene: TRBJ2-3
clone size: NA
CDR3 DNA: TGTGCCAGCAGCTTAGCGGCTAGTTGGGTCAGGGAGACAGATACGCAGTATTTT
CDR3 protein: CASSLAASWVRETDTQYF

D gene: TRBD2
V gene: TRBV9
J gene: TRBJ2-1
clone size: NA
CDR3 DNA: TGTGCCAGCAACAAAGGGCTAGCGGAATACAATGAGCAGTTCTTC
CDR3 protein: CASNKGLAEYNEQFF

D gene: TRBD2
V gene: TRBV9
J gene: TRBJ2-2
clone size: NA
CDR3 DNA: TGTGCCAGCAGCGTAAATAGCGGGAGTTCCGGGGAGCTGTTTTTT
CDR3 protein: CASSVNSGSSGELFF

D gene: NA
V gene: TRBV19
J gene: TRBJ2-3
clone size: NA
CDR3 DNA: TGTGCCAGTAGTATGATGGCGGCGGCAAGCACAGATACGCAGTATTTT
CDR3 protein: CASSMMAAASTDTQYF

D gene: TRBD2
V gene: TRBV9
J gene: TRBJ2-1
clone size: NA
CDR3 DNA: TGTGCCAGCAGCGGGACTAGCTACTACAATGAGCAGTTCTTC
CDR3 protein: CASSGTSYYNEQFF

D gene: TRBD1
V gene: TRBV7-8
J gene: TRBJ1-5
clone size: once
CDR3 DNA: TGTCTCCATCGCGACAGGGAGAGTCAGCCCCAGCATTTT
CDR3 protein: CLHRDRESQPQHF

D gene: NA
V gene: TRBV7-6
J gene: TRBJ2-3
clone size: NA
CDR3 DNA: TGTGCCAGCAGCTTAGAGGGCCAAAAGACGGATACGCAGTATTTT
CDR3 protein: CASSLEGQKTDTQYF

D gene: NA
V gene: TRBV30
J gene: TRBJ1-6
clone size: NA
CDR3 DNA: TGTGCCTGGAGTGTACAAGGGCGCACCCATAATTCACCCCTCCACTTT
CDR3 protein: CAWSVQGRTHNSPLHF

D gene: NA
V gene: TRBV5-1
J gene: TRBJ1-2
clone size: NA
CDR3 DNA: TGCGCCAGCAGCTTAGAAAGAGCTAACTATGGCTACACCTTC
CDR3 protein: CASSLERANYGYTF

D gene: NA
V gene: TRBV19
J gene: TRBJ2-7
clone size: NA
CDR3 DNA: TGTGCCAGTAGTATCCTCCAGGGCTACGAGCAGTACTTC
CDR3 protein: CASSILQGYEQYF